These 2 T cell receptor beta chains were sequenced from one sample in a study of T cells in women clearing cervical HPV infection. Assay: immunoSEQ multiplex PCR; the TCRdb copy retains only in-frame clones and omits some. The sample has tens of thousands of clones. What was sequenced was blood buffy coat. Every receptor here comes from a woman between 18 and 75 years old with a cervical HPV16 infection that either progressed to CIN3+ or cleared (not recorded which).

Regarding this clone: The read comes to an end 3 residues before the CDR3 does, leaving the germline J gene to fill in the end. The chain joins TRBV19 to TRBJ1-5; 8 nucleotides line up with TRBD1. Germline loops: CDR1 LNHDA, CDR2 SQIVND (reference sequence). This CDR3 contains 14 residues. The V gene end was trimmed by 3 bases and the J gene end by 7 bases; junction bases not matched to a gene: 5. The CDR3 bases that were read are TGTGCCAGTAGTATCAGGGGGCTAGGACAGCCC. It is translated as CASSIRGLGQP. The whole CDR3 sequence is CASSIRGLGQPQHF.

The chain's CDR3 is CASSIGLDNDYTF. Partial CDR3 DNA: TGTGCCAGTAGTATAGGATTGGACAATGAC. This sequence joins TRBV19 and TRBJ1-2; maybe TRBD1 (5 bases). The CDR3 end falls 3 residues outside the read, so it is completed with the germline J gene. This CDR3 is built from 13 residues. The germline CDR1 and CDR2 sequences are LNHDA and SQIVND (reference sequence).